Below, 22 T cell receptor beta chains from the same sample are listed, as sequenced in a study of T-cell reconstitution after alpha-beta-depleted transplantation in children (dated by TCRdb to 2016 to 2017). Interpreted using the paper, the treatment or condition label stands for: allogeneic hematopoietic cell transplantation with graft depleted of TCRalphabeta T cells and CD19 B cells. Receptor libraries were prepared by PCR. Sequencing was performed on an Illumina HiSeq 2500. TCR libraries were prepared with molecular barcoding, using unique molecular identifiers to normalize TCRbeta repertoire quantification. TCRdb reworked the public reads: Q25 trimming with fastp, MiXCR clone assembly, productive beta chains retained. Rows with one shared CDR3 protein collapse into an entry with the most common genes and DNA. The sample includes roughly 490,000 distinct CDR3 sequences, with over 9.5% observed a single time. The ten largest account for about 15% of the sample.

Sequencing was performed on PBMCs, mostly from graft donor cells, taken 180 days after TCRalphabeta/CD19-depleted stem cell transplant. These receptors were taken from a female patient between 2 and 15 years old who had a stem cell transplant for aplastic anemia, so the T cells may come from the graft donor.

At least ten counts were recorded for this clonotype. The chain recombines TRBV3-1 with TRBJ1-1; 9 bases line up with TRBD1. Germline V gene sequence: CDR1 LGHDT, CDR2 YNNKEL (reference sequence). This CDR3 is built from 22 residues. After removal of 7 bases from V and 8 bases from J, the junction contained 35 bases not matched to a gene. This chain's CDR3 is CASTPGQGFSPPRGQGFSEAFF. The CDR3, as DNA: TGTGCCAGCACCCCGGGACAGGGATTCTCACCCCCCCGGGGACAGGGATTCTCAGAAGCTTTCTTT.

This rearrangement joins TRBV12-5 to TRBJ2-3; D unclear. CDR1 and CDR2 (germline): LGHNT, FRNRAP. V was clipped by 1 base and J by 4 bases, with 9 bases between them. This CDR3 comprises 14 residues. The CDR3 nucleotides are TGTGCTAGTGGTTTGGGTCTGGCTGCAGATACGCAGTATTTT. Translated, it gives CASGLGLAADTQYF.

About this clonotype itself: At one boundary the junction diverges from the germline segment, which might be a read error. The chain carries TRBV7-2 and TRBJ2-7; 10 bases are shared with TRBD2. Germline V lookup: CDR1 SGHTA, CDR2 FQGNSA. The CDR3 sequence is 15 residues long. The CDR3 region has the DNA TGTGCCACCAGCTTAGTGGCTAGCGGGAGTCTCGAGCAGTACTTC. Encoded protein: CATSLVASGSLEQYF. Based on the CDR3 plus reference TRBV7-2 and TRBJ2-7, the full variable domain is GAGVSQSPSNKVTEKGKDVELRCDPISGHTALYWYRQSLGQGLEFLIYFQGNSAPDKSGLPSDRFSAERTGGSVSTLTIQRTQQEDSAVYLCATSLVASGSLEQYFGPGTRLTVT.

V is TRBV5-1 and J is TRBJ1-2, with 7 bases aligning to TRBD1. Germline loops: CDR1 SGHRS, CDR2 YFSETQ. The CDR3 spans 17 residues. The V and J ends lost 2 bases and 4 bases, in that order; junction bases with no gene match: 14. CDR3 in amino acids: CASSFDRDRPSSYGYTF. Written as DNA, the CDR3 is TGCGCCAGCAGCTTCGACAGGGATCGGCCCTCAAGCTATGGCTACACCTTC.

This chain uses TRBV6-5 with TRBJ2-7, with TRBD1 as a possible D gene (5 bases). The ends were cut back, 2 bases at V and 0 bases at J, with 14 bases in the middle. In germline, CDR1 is MNHEY, CDR2 SVGAGI. CDR3 length: 16 residues. The CDR3 spells CASSYNRKRSSYEQYF. The CDR3 DNA is TGTGCCAGCAGTTACAACAGGAAAAGGTCCTCCTACGAGCAGTACTTC.

This CDR3 is CSARNPTSGPPYNEQFF. The CDR3, as DNA: TGCAGTGCTAGAAACCCGACTAGCGGGCCGCCTTACAATGAGCAGTTCTTC. This chain joins TRBV20-1 and TRBJ2-1; the match to TRBD2 covers 10 bases. This CDR3 has 17 residues. CDR1 DFQATT and CDR2 SNEGSKA come from the germline V gene (reference sequence). V dropped 2 bases and J dropped 4; count of bases not matched to a gene: 11.

The sample holds a few counts of this clonotype. The chain combines TRBV10-1 with TRBJ2-7, with 8 bases that match TRBD1. Trimming took 6 bases from V and 6 from J; bases not matched to a gene: 13. CDR1 WNHNN and CDR2 SYGVQD come from the germline V gene (reference sequence). This CDR3 has 15 amino acids. CDR3 coding DNA: TGCGCCAGCAGGTGGACAGGGACAGACCCTGGCGAGCAGTACGTC. This translates into CASRWTGTDPGEQYV.

This rearrangement joins TRBV12-3 or TRBV12-4 to TRBJ2-3; 8 bases match TRBD1. V was clipped by 4 bases and J by 4 bases; unmatched bases: 4. The length of the CDR3 is 14 residues. The CDR3 DNA sequence: TGTGCCAGCAGTTGGACAGGGAGCCCAGATACGCAGTATTTT. Its protein product is CASSWTGSPDTQYF.

This clonotype was found many times. The chain couples TRBV7-2 to TRBJ2-2, with TRBD1 identical over 7 bases. J lost 5 bases, V lost 1 base, and 10 bases had no gene match. The CDR3 is made up of 17 amino acids. Germline V gene lookup returns CDR1 SGHTA and CDR2 FQGNSA. CDR3 residues: CASSLGQGTPTTGELFF. Written as DNA, the CDR3 is TGTGCCAGCAGCTTAGGACAGGGCACCCCCACGACCGGGGAGCTGTTTTTT.

In this sample, this clonotype turned up many times. The chain couples TRBV4-2 to TRBJ1-3; D possibly corresponds to TRBD1 (5 bases). Germline CDR1 and CDR2: LGHNA and YNFKEQ. V lost 2 bases and J 2 bases, leaving 13 bases between the germline ends. There are 16 residues in the CDR3. The CDR3 loop reads CASSQRTFRPGNTIYF. In DNA form, the CDR3 reads TGTGCCAGCAGCCAAAGGACATTCCGTCCTGGAAACACCATATATTTT.

The V call is TRBV5-6, the J call TRBJ2-1; D gene unclear. The ends were cut back, 4 bases at V and 6 bases at J, with 8 bases in the middle. This CDR3 has 12 amino acids. CDR1 and CDR2 (germline): SGHDT, YYEEEE. The CDR3 region is CASSQVRNEQFF. The CDR3 region has the DNA TGTGCCAGCAGCCAGGTTCGCAATGAGCAGTTCTTC.

A few counts support this clonotype. The CDR3 DNA reads TGTGCCAGCAGCTTAGTTACGCCGGGACTAGCGGGAGTCCGTGAGCAGTTCTTC. It codes for CASSLVTPGLAGVREQFF. The chain couples TRBV11-2 to TRBJ2-1; 14 nucleotides line up with TRBD2. Germline V gives CDR1 SGHAT, CDR2 FQNNGV. This CDR3 has 18 residues. V was pared by 1 base and J by 9 bases, with 11 bases of the junction left unmatched.

This chain connects TRBV11-2 to TRBJ1-1; D ambiguous. V was shortened by 4 bases and J by 10 bases, with 16 bases between the two germline ends. Germline assignment: CDR1 SGHAT and CDR2 FQNNGV. CDR3 length equals 13 residues. DNA of the CDR3: TGTGCCAGCAGCTCCCAACCCGGGCCGGGAGCTTTCTTT. Its protein is CASSSQPGPGAFF.

This sequence joins TRBV5-1 and TRBJ2-7, with unresolved D. Trimming stripped 3 bases from V and 9 bases from J, with 13 bases between. The CDR3 is 12 amino acids. Germline CDR1 reads SGHRS; CDR2 reads YFSETQ. The CDR3 coding sequence is TGCGCCAGCAGCTCGGACCGGCTCGGGCAGTACTTC. Its protein product is CASSSDRLGQYF.

The chain uses TRBV7-2 and TRBJ2-5; maybe TRBD2 (5 bases). V was clipped by 5 bases and J by 4 bases, with 17 bases between them. CDR3 length equals 15 residues. Germline V CDR1 and CDR2: SGHTA, FQGNSA. CDR3 bases: TGTGCCAGCAGCGCGCCACTAGTGATGTTAGAGACCCAGTACTTC. It codes for CASSAPLVMLETQYF.

This clonotype was recorded many times. V gene TRBV15 combines with J gene TRBJ2-7, with 11 nucleotides matching TRBD2. After removal of 8 bases from V and 7 bases from J, the junction contained 16 bases not matched to a gene. CDR1 and CDR2 from the germline V gene are LNHNV and YYDKDF (reference sequence). The CDR3 is 16 residues long. CDR3 nucleotide sequence: TGTGCCACCCGCCCCCAATCTACTAGCGGGAGAGGGGAGCAGTACTTC. This gives the protein CATRPQSTSGRGEQYF.

This clonotype has a count of ten or more. The rearrangement joins TRBV2 to TRBJ2-7; 10 nucleotides agree with TRBD2. V was pared by 7 bases and J by 6 bases, with 9 bases of the junction left unmatched. This CDR3 contains 14 residues. Germline-derived CDR1 and CDR2 are SNHLY and FYNNEI. The CDR3 DNA is TGTGCCAGCAAGGGGGGGCTAGCGGGAGTCGAGCAGTACGTC. It translates to CASKGGLAGVEQYV.

This clonotype was detected ten times or more. The chain employs TRBV12-3 or TRBV12-4 and TRBJ1-1; 7 bases fit TRBD1. The CDR3 covers 15 residues. After removal of 7 bases from V and 1 base from J, the junction contained 9 bases not matched to a gene. Written as DNA, the CDR3 is TGTGCCAGCACCTCCACAGGGGCTTGGAACACTGAAGCTTTCTTT. Amino acids: CASTSTGAWNTEAFF.

In its sample, this clonotype was seen a few times. The gene calls are TRBV27 and TRBJ2-7; D gene ambiguous. Trimming pared 4 bases from V and 0 bases from J, leaving 10 bases between. This CDR3 spans 14 amino acids. CDR1 and CDR2 (germline): MNHEY, SMNVEV (reference sequence). CDR3 region: CASSSNLGSYEQYV. In DNA, the CDR3 is TGTGCCAGCAGTTCGAACCTCGGCTCCTACGAGCAGTACGTC.

This clonotype was detected ten times or more. The chain carries TRBV6-2 or TRBV6-3 and TRBJ2-7, with a tentative D call TRBD1 (6 bases). The CDR3 runs 14 residues. Trimming took 7 bases from V and 5 from J, leaving 18 bases between them. Germline assignment: CDR1 MNHEY and CDR2 SVGEGT. DNA for the CDR3: TGTGCCAGCACCGATCCGACAGGTCGTGACGAGCAGTACGTC. It encodes CASTDPTGRDEQYV.

This clonotype occurred a few times. The J gene is TRBJ2-5, the V gene TRBV24-1; D uncertain. The V end lost 3 bases, the J end lost 4 bases, and 17 bases lay between the germline ends. CDR3 size: 16 residues. Germline V gives CDR1 KGHDR, CDR2 SFDVKD. Here the CDR3 reads CATSDPPPGSRETQYF. The CDR3 DNA sequence: TGTGCCACCAGTGATCCCCCTCCTGGCTCGCGAGAGACCCAGTACTTC.

The chain joins TRBV30 to TRBJ1-2; D call uncertain. Germline values: CDR1 GTSNPN, CDR2 SVGIG (reference sequence). The CDR3 has 11 residues. Deletions cut 0 bases from V and 5 bases from J, with 4 bases between. The CDR3 spells CAWSVDYGYTF. Here the CDR3 DNA reads TGTGCCTGGAGTGTCGATTATGGCTACACCTTC.